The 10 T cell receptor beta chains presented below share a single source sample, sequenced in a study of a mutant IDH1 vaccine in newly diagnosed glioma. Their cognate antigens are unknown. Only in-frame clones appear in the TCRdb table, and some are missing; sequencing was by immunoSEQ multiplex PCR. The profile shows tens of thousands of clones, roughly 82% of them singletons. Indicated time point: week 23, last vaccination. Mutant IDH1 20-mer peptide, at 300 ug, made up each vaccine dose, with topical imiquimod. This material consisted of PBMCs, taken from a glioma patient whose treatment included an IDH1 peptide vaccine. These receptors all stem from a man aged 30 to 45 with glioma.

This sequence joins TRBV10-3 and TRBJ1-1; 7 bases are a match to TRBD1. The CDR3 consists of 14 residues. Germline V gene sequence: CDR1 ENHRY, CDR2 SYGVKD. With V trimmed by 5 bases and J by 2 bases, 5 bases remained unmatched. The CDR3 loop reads CAISQGGPNTEAFF. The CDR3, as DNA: TGTGCCATCAGTCAGGGGGGTCCAAACACTGAAGCTTTCTTT.

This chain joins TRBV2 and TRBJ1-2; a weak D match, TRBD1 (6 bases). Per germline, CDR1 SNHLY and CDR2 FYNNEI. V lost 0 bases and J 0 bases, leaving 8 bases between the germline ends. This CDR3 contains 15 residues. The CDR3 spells CASSEAGGPNYGYTF. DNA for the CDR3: TGTGCCAGCAGTGAAGCTGGGGGCCCTAACTATGGCTACACCTTC.

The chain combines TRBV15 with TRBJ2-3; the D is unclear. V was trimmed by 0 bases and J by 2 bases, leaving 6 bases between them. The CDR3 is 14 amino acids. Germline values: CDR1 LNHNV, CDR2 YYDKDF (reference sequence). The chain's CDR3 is CATSRDITTDTQYF. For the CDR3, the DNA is TGTGCCACCAGCAGAGATATAACCACAGATACGCAGTATTTT.

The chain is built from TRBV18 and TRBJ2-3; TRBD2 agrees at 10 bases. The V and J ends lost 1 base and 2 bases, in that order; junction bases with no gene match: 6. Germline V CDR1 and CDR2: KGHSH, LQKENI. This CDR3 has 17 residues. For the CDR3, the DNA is TGTGCCAGCTCACCACGGGTACTAGCGGGACTCACAGATACGCAGTATTTT. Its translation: CASSPRVLAGLTDTQYF.

CDR3 in amino acids: CASSDRAAPTNEKLFF. For the CDR3, the DNA is TGTGCCAGCAGTGACAGGGCGGCCCCAACTAATGAAAAACTGTTTTTT. The V and J genes are TRBV6-4 and TRBJ1-4; no reliable D call. The germline V gene encodes CDR1 MRHNA and CDR2 SNTAGT. The CDR3 consists of 16 residues. V dropped 2 bases and J dropped 0 bases, with 10 bases sitting between them.

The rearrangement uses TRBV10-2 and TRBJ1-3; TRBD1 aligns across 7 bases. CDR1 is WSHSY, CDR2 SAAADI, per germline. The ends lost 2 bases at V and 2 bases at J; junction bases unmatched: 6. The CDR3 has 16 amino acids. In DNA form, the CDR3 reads TGCGCCAGCAGTGAGGAACTTGACAGGGCTGGAAACACCATATATTTT. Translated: CASSEELDRAGNTIYF.

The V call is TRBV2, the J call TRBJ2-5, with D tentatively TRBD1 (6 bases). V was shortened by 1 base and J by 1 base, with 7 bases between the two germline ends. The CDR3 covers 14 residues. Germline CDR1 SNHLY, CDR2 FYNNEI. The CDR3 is CASSEGTAQETQYF. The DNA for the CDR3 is TGTGCCAGCAGTGAAGGGACAGCCCAAGAGACCCAGTACTTC. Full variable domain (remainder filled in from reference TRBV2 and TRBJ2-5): EPEVTQTPSHQVTQMGQEVILRCVPISNHLYFYWYRQILGQKVEFLVSFYNNEISEKSEIFDDQFSVERPDGSNFTLKIRSTKLEDSAMYFCASSEGTAQETQYFGPGTRLLVL.

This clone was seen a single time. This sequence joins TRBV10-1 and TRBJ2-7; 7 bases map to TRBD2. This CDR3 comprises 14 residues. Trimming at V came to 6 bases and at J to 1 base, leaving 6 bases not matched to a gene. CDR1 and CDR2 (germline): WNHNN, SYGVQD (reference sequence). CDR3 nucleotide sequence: TGCGCCAGCAGAAGCGGGACTGGGTCCTACGAGCAGTACTTC. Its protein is CASRSGTGSYEQYF.

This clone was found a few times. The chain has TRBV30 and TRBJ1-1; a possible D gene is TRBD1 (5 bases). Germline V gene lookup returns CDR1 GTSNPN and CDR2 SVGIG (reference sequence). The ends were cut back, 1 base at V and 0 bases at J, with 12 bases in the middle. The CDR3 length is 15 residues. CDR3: CAWSGGRAMNTEAFF. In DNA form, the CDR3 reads TGTGCCTGGAGTGGCGGCAGGGCAATGAACACTGAAGCTTTCTTT.

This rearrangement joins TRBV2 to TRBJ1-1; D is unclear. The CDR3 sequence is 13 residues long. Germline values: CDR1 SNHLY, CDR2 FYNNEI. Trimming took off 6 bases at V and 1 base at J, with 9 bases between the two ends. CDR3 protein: CASSDQANTEAFF. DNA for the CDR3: TGTGCCAGCAGCGACCAGGCGAACACTGAAGCTTTCTTT.